A selection of T cell receptor beta chains follows, all from one sample in a study of CD8 T cells in Susac syndrome. Via MiXCR, TCRdb re-called the immunoSEQ multiplex PCR reads, giving one row per CDR3 protein. Among 67,000 or so distinct CDR3 sequences listed, around 93% were seen once. The sequencing sample was made of CD4+ T cells from PBMCs. These receptors all stem from a human donor with Susac syndrome. Both conserved end residues are part of each CDR3. A D gene is named only where the DNA matches it firmly. Some rows mark clone size as missing; the rest say once, few, many or name a class of expanded clone.

D gene: .
clone size: .
V gene: TRBV18
J gene: TRBJ2-7
CDR3 protein: CASSRYRVFYEQYF
CDR3 DNA: TGTGCCAGCTCACGGTACAGGGTTTTCTACGAGCAGTACTTC

D gene: .
clone size: .
V gene: TRBV28
J gene: TRBJ1-5
CDR3 protein: CASYGADRLNQPQHF
CDR3 DNA: TGTGCCAGTTATGGGGCCGACAGGCTAAATCAGCCCCAGCATTTT

D gene: .
clone size: .
V gene: TRBV6-4
J gene: TRBJ2-6
CDR3 protein: CASSPMSGANVLTF
CDR3 DNA: TGTGCCAGCAGCCCTATGTCTGGGGCCAACGTCCTGACTTTC

D gene: TRBD1
clone size: .
V gene: TRBV18
J gene: TRBJ1-2
CDR3 protein: CASSPGQGYGYTF
CDR3 DNA: TGTGCCAGCTCACCCGGACAGGGCTATGGCTACACCTTC

D gene: .
clone size: .
V gene: TRBV14
J gene: TRBJ2-5
CDR3 protein: CASSLSPTPRQTQYF
CDR3 DNA: TGTGCCAGCAGCCTATCACCAACCCCTCGGCAGACCCAGTACTTC

D gene: .
clone size: .
V gene: TRBV23-1
J gene: TRBJ1-1
CDR3 protein: CASSQSQRSGNTEAFF
CDR3 DNA: TGCGCCAGCAGTCAATCGCAACGGTCGGGGAACACTGAAGCTTTCTTT

D gene: TRBD1
clone size: .
V gene: TRBV2
J gene: TRBJ2-7
CDR3 protein: CASSRQGKGYEQYF
CDR3 DNA: TGTGCCAGCAGTAGACAGGGTAAGGGGTACGAGCAGTACTTC

D gene: .
clone size: once
V gene: TRBV5-1
J gene: TRBJ1-6
CDR3 protein: CASSLAGVGSPLHF
CDR3 DNA: TGCGCCAGCAGCTTGGCAGGGGTCGGTTCACCCCTCCACTTT

D gene: .
clone size: .
V gene: TRBV10-2
J gene: TRBJ2-7
CDR3 protein: CASSSSGSYEQYF
CDR3 DNA: TGCGCCAGCAGTTCGTCCGGGAGCTACGAGCAGTACTTC

D gene: .
clone size: .
V gene: TRBV7-2
J gene: TRBJ1-6
CDR3 protein: CASRSGVGNSPLHF
CDR3 DNA: TGTGCCAGCAGGTCAGGAGTGGGTAATTCACCCCTCCACTTT

D gene: .
clone size: .
V gene: TRBV3-1
J gene: TRBJ2-3
CDR3 protein: CASSQDLGRRTQYF
CDR3 DNA: TGTGCCAGCAGCCAAGACTTGGGGCGGAGGACGCAGTATTTT

D gene: .
clone size: .
V gene: TRBV18
J gene: TRBJ1-1
CDR3 protein: CASSIGARNTEAFF
CDR3 DNA: TGTGCCAGCTCAATTGGGGCCAGGAACACTGAAGCTTTCTTT

D gene: .
clone size: .
V gene: TRBV5-1
J gene: TRBJ2-7
CDR3 protein: CASSLEAGTLYEQYF
CDR3 DNA: TGCGCCAGCAGCTTGGAGGCAGGTACCCTCTACGAGCAGTACTTC

D gene: .
clone size: .
V gene: TRBV29-1
J gene: TRBJ1-4
CDR3 protein: CSVESQGGEKLFF
CDR3 DNA: TGCAGCGTTGAGAGTCAGGGCGGTGAAAAACTGTTTTTT

D gene: .
clone size: .
V gene: TRBV9
J gene: TRBJ2-1
CDR3 protein: CASSAPGGPPPIF
CDR3 DNA: TGTGCCAGCAGCGCACCTGGGGGTCCGCCCCCCATCTTC

D gene: .
clone size: .
V gene: TRBV4-2
J gene: TRBJ1-5
CDR3 protein: CASSQDRGRNSNQPQHF
CDR3 DNA: TGTGCCAGCAGCCAAGATCGGGGGCGAAATAGCAATCAGCCCCAGCATTTT

D gene: .
clone size: .
V gene: TRBV29-1
J gene: TRBJ2-7
CDR3 protein: CSVAEVPYEQYF
CDR3 DNA: TGCAGCGTTGCGGAAGTCCCCTACGAGCAGTACTTC

D gene: TRBD2
clone size: .
V gene: TRBV20-1
J gene: TRBJ2-1
CDR3 protein: CSARDQRGVGGEQFF
CDR3 DNA: TGCAGTGCTAGAGATCAACGGGGGGTAGGAGGGGAGCAGTTCTTC

D gene: .
clone size: .
V gene: TRBV20-1
J gene: TRBJ2-7
CDR3 protein: CSANSYRRPYEQYF
CDR3 DNA: TGCAGTGCTAATTCATACAGGAGACCCTACGAGCAGTACTTC

D gene: TRBD2
clone size: .
V gene: TRBV5-4
J gene: TRBJ2-5
CDR3 protein: CASSRTSGGRETQYF
CDR3 DNA: TGTGCCAGCAGCCGGACTAGCGGGGGGAGGGAGACCCAGTACTTC

D gene: TRBD1
clone size: .
V gene: TRBV12-3/TRBV12-4
J gene: TRBJ1-6
CDR3 protein: CASSFGTVGSPLHF
CDR3 DNA: TGTGCCAGCAGTTTCGGGACAGTCGGGTCACCCCTCCACTTT

D gene: TRBD2
clone size: once
V gene: TRBV12-3/TRBV12-4
J gene: TRBJ2-1
CDR3 protein: CASSLLAGGLDEQFF
CDR3 DNA: TGTGCCAGCAGTCTGCTAGCGGGGGGGCTCGATGAGCAGTTCTTC

D gene: .
clone size: once
V gene: TRBV21-1
J gene: TRBJ1-1
CDR3 protein: CASSKGQGANTEAFF
CDR3 DNA: TGTGCCAGCAGCAAAGGTCAGGGGGCGAACACTGAAGCTTTCTTT

D gene: .
clone size: .
V gene: TRBV5-1
J gene: TRBJ2-3
CDR3 protein: CASSSGGGPDTQYF
CDR3 DNA: TGCGCCAGCAGTTCTGGAGGGGGGCCAGATACGCAGTATTTT

D gene: TRBD2
clone size: .
V gene: TRBV29-1
J gene: TRBJ2-4
CDR3 protein: CSVAGRGDIQYF
CDR3 DNA: TGCAGCGTTGCGGGACGGGGGGACATTCAGTACTTC

D gene: .
clone size: .
V gene: TRBV7-3
J gene: TRBJ1-6
CDR3 protein: CASSFQGGMGSSPLHF
CDR3 DNA: TGTGCCAGCAGCTTCCAGGGTGGCATGGGGTCTTCACCCCTCCACTTT

D gene: .
clone size: .
V gene: TRBV20-1
J gene: TRBJ1-2
CDR3 protein: CSATGPSYGYTF
CDR3 DNA: TGCAGTGCCACGGGACCTTCCTATGGCTACACCTTC

D gene: .
clone size: .
V gene: TRBV4-1
J gene: TRBJ1-5
CDR3 protein: CASSQAGRVRGNQPQHF
CDR3 DNA: TGCGCCAGCAGCCAAGCCGGCCGGGTGAGAGGCAATCAGCCCCAGCATTTT

D gene: TRBD2
clone size: .
V gene: TRBV19
J gene: TRBJ2-7
CDR3 protein: CASQAGNSYEQYF
CDR3 DNA: TGTGCCAGCCAAGCGGGGAACTCCTACGAGCAGTACTTC

D gene: TRBD1
clone size: .
V gene: TRBV20-1
J gene: TRBJ2-1
CDR3 protein: CSAPRQGYNEQFF
CDR3 DNA: TGCAGTGCTCCACGACAGGGGTACAATGAGCAGTTCTTC

D gene: .
clone size: once
V gene: TRBV4-3
J gene: TRBJ1-5
CDR3 protein: CASSRDLSQPQHF
CDR3 DNA: TGCGCCAGCAGCCGGGACCTTTCCCAGCCCCAGCATTTT

D gene: .
clone size: .
V gene: TRBV14
J gene: TRBJ2-5
CDR3 protein: CASSQGSLQYQETQYF
CDR3 DNA: TGTGCCAGCAGCCAAGGCTCTCTCCAGTACCAAGAGACCCAGTACTTC

D gene: .
clone size: .
V gene: TRBV20-1
J gene: TRBJ2-2
CDR3 protein: CSASGGRYTGELFF
CDR3 DNA: TGCAGTGCTAGCGGGGGGCGGTACACCGGGGAGCTGTTTTTT

D gene: .
clone size: few
V gene: TRBV7-6
J gene: TRBJ1-1
CDR3 protein: CASSTTRTANTEAFF
CDR3 DNA: TGTGCCAGCAGCACTACTCGTACCGCGAACACTGAAGCTTTCTTT

D gene: .
clone size: .
V gene: TRBV6-2/TRBV6-3
J gene: TRBJ1-2
CDR3 protein: CASSYLYHPYGYTF
CDR3 DNA: TGTGCCAGCAGTTACCTGTACCACCCCTATGGCTACACCTTC

D gene: .
clone size: .
V gene: TRBV7-2
J gene: TRBJ2-5
CDR3 protein: CASSLAGDIQETQYF
CDR3 DNA: TGTGCCAGCAGCTTAGCGGGGGATATCCAAGAGACCCAGTACTTC

D gene: TRBD1
clone size: .
V gene: TRBV20-1
J gene: TRBJ2-7
CDR3 protein: CSATLTGTGEYF
CDR3 DNA: TGCAGTGCTACGTTGACGGGGACAGGGGAGTACTTC